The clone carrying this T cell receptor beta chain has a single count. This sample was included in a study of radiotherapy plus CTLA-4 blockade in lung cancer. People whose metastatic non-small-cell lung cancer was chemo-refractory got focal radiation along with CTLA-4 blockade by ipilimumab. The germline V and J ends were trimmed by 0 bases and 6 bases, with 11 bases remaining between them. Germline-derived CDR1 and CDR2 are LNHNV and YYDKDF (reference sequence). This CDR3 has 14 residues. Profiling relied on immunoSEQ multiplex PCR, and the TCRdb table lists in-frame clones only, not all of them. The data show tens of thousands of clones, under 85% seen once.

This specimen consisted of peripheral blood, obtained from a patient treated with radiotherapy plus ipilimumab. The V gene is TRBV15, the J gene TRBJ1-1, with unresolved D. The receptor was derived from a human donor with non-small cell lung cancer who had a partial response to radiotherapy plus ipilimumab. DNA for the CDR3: TGTGCCACCAGCAGAGATTCCCTGGGCCCTGAAGCTTTCTTT. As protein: CATSRDSLGPEAFF. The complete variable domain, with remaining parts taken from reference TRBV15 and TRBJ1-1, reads DAMVIQNPRYQVTQFGKPVTLSCSQTLNHNVMYWYQQKSSQAPKLLFHYYDKDFNNEADTPDNFQSRRPNTSFCFLDIRSPGLGDTAMYLCATSRDSLGPEAFFGQGTRLTVV.